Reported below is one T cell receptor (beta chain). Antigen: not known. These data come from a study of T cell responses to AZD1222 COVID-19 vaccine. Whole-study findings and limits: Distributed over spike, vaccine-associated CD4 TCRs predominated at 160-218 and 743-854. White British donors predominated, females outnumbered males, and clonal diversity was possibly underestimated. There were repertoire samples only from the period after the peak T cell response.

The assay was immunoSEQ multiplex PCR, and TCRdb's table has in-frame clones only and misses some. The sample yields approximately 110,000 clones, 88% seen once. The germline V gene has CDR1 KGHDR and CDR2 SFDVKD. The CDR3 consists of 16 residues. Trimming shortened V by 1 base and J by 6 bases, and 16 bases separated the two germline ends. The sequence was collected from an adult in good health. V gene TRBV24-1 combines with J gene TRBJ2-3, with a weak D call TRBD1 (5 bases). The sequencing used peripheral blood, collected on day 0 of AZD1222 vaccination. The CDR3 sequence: CATSDLGQGTLDTQYF. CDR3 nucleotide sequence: TGTGCCACCAGTGATTTAGGCCAGGGAACCCTCGATACGCAGTATTTT.